This T cell receptor (beta chain) was captured in a study of shared clonotypes between healthy human individuals. Study findings and constraints: Clonotype sharing across donors was expected to vary with sequencing depth.

This clone was seen a single time. Its antigen is not identified. Given a much more abundant clone one base away, this may be a read error. TCRdb's table, derived via immunoSEQ multiplex PCR, lists solely in-frame clones and lacks some. Counted here are about 600,000 clones, roughly four fifths occurring once; the ten biggest clones make up 12%. The CDR3 length is 15 residues. The germline V gene encodes CDR1 LGHNA and CDR2 YNFKEQ. The receptor's source is a woman between 40 and 55 years old in good health. Some clones in this sample may be carry-over from other donors' samples. What was sequenced was PBMCs. The chain uses TRBV4-2 and TRBJ1-5, with 9 bases matching TRBD1. The CDR3 sequence is CDSSQGTGLGQPQHF. The CDR3 coding sequence is TGTGACAGCAGCCAAGGGACAGGGTTGGGTCAGCCCCAGCATTTT.